What follows are 24 T cell receptor beta chains derived from one specimen sequenced in a study of T cells in Graves' hyperthyroidism and ophthalmopathy. RNA transcripts were the template for amplifying TCR beta CDR3 regions. The HTBI set primed first-round TCR CDR3 RT-PCR. MiXCR, applied by TCRdb to the multiplex PCR reads, yields one record per CDR3 protein. The sample contains roughly 290,000 distinct CDR3 sequences, around 15% of which appear only once. Material for sequencing was blood. These receptors were collected from a woman in her thirties or forties with Graves' hyperthyroidism.

This clonotype was observed a handful of times. The chain has TRBV5-1 and TRBJ1-1, with D possibly matching TRBD1 (5 bases). V was shortened by 2 bases and J by 0 bases, with 11 bases between the two germline ends. Germline values: CDR1 SGHRS, CDR2 YFSETQ. There are 15 residues in the CDR3. CDR3 amino acids: CASSFGRAVNTEAFF. The CDR3 DNA reads as TGCGCCAGCAGCTTCGGCAGGGCCGTGAACACTGAAGCTTTCTTT.

In this sample, this clonotype turned up many times. The chain uses TRBV12-5 and TRBJ2-1, with D possibly TRBD2 on 7 matching bases. The V end was cut by 3 bases, the J end by 7 bases, with 13 bases between. This CDR3 has 14 residues. Germline V lookup: CDR1 LGHNT, CDR2 FRNRAP. CDR3 coding DNA: TGTGCTAGTGGTTTAGAGGGGGGGTGGAATGAGCAGTTCTTC. As protein: CASGLEGGWNEQFF.

This clonotype has ten or more counts. V gene TRBV6-1 combines with J gene TRBJ1-4, with a tentative D call TRBD1 (5 bases). The CDR3 runs 15 residues. CDR1 MNHNS and CDR2 SASEGT come from the germline V gene. Trimming shortened V by 5 bases and J by 7 bases, and 17 bases separated the two germline ends. The CDR3 coding sequence is TGTGCCAGCAGTCCCACCGGGACCCTGGGTGAAAAACTGTTTTTT. This gives the protein CASSPTGTLGEKLFF.

The genes are TRBV19 and TRBJ1-2, with TRBD1 matching 7 bases. Germline CDR1 LNHDA, CDR2 SQIVND (reference sequence). V lost 9 bases, J lost 4 bases, and 8 bases stayed unmatched. This CDR3 contains 13 residues. This CDR3 reads CASTRGQGYGYTF. Here the CDR3 DNA reads TGTGCCAGCACTAGGGGGCAGGGCTATGGCTACACCTTC.

This clonotype was seen at least ten times. The rearrangement links TRBV7-9 to TRBJ2-7; 10 bases are shared with TRBD2. Germline V gene lookup returns CDR1 SEHNR and CDR2 FQNEAQ (reference sequence). Germline trimming cut 5 bases from V and 0 bases from J; bases unmatched to any gene: 7. CDR3 length: 16 residues. Here the CDR3 reads CASSILAGGLSYEQYF. CDR3 bases: TGTGCCAGCAGCATTTTAGCGGGAGGCCTCTCCTACGAGCAGTACTTC.

This clonotype came up many times. V is TRBV12-5 and J is TRBJ1-2; tentatively, D is TRBD1 (6 bases). The CDR3 extends over 18 amino acids. V was cut by 5 bases and J by 4 bases, with 26 bases left in between. CDR1 LGHNT and CDR2 FRNRAP come from the germline V gene. As DNA, the CDR3 is TGTGCTAGTGGTCCTATTCAGGGCCGGACAGTTCTCCTCTATGGCTACACCTTC. As protein: CASGPIQGRTVLLYGYTF.

A remark on this clonotype: A much larger clone differs by one base, so this may be a read error. Since no conserved phenylalanine or tryptophan closes the CDR3, a read error is the likely cause. V gene TRBV7-9 combines with J gene TRBJ1-1, with D possibly matching TRBD1 (5 bases). Germline V gene sequence: CDR1 SEHNR, CDR2 FQNEAQ (reference sequence). CDR3 length: 13 residues. The V gene lost 2 bases and the J gene lost 4 bases, with 8 bases spanning the gap. Here the CDR3 reads CASSLHGGTEAFL. The CDR3 DNA is TGTGCCAGCAGCTTACATGGGGGCACTGAAGCTTTCCTT.

This sequence joins TRBV10-3 and TRBJ2-1, with 11 positions matching TRBD2. The trim removed 4 bases at V and 5 bases at J, leaving 10 bases unmatched. Germline V gene lookup returns CDR1 ENHRY and CDR2 SYGVKD. The CDR3 has 17 amino acids. DNA of the CDR3: TGTGCCATCAGTGGGACTAGCGGGTTTTTTTCCCACAATGAGCAGTTCTTC. Residues: CAISGTSGFFSHNEQFF.

This clonotype was observed many times. The chain recombines TRBV3-1 with TRBJ1-1, with 7 bases matching TRBD1. Germline V gene lookup returns CDR1 LGHDT and CDR2 YNNKEL (reference sequence). After removal of 3 bases from V and 1 base from J, the junction contained 5 bases not matched to a gene. The CDR3 has 15 residues. The CDR3 loop reads CASSHRQGTNTEAFF. DNA for the CDR3: TGTGCCAGCAGCCACCGACAGGGAACGAACACTGAAGCTTTCTTT.

Ten or more counts support this clonotype. This chain links TRBV10-3 with TRBJ1-6; D unresolved. The CDR3 runs 14 residues. CDR1 and CDR2 from the germline V gene are ENHRY and SYGVKD. V was trimmed by 0 bases and J by 10 bases, leaving 10 bases between them. The CDR3 sequence: CAISESGTGSPLHF. CDR3 bases: TGTGCCATCAGTGAGTCAGGTACCGGCTCACCCCTCCACTTT.

This chain links TRBV28 with TRBJ1-2, with D unresolved. CDR1 and CDR2 from the germline V gene are MDHEN and SYDVKM. Trimming stripped 3 bases from V and 6 bases from J, with 5 bases between. CDR3 length: 11 amino acids. The CDR3 DNA sequence: TGTGCCAGCAGTTTCTCGGATGGCTACACCTTC. This sequence encodes CASSFSDGYTF.

This clonotype came up a few times. The V and J genes are TRBV5-8 and TRBJ1-6; 7 nucleotides agree with TRBD1. The CDR3 totals 15 residues. V shed 4 bases and J 9 bases; nucleotides not matched to a gene: 10. CDR1 SGHTS and CDR2 YDEGEE come from the germline V gene. CDR3 region: CASSPLQGLTSPLHF. DNA for the CDR3: TGTGCCAGCAGCCCCCTACAGGGGCTTACTTCACCCCTCCACTTT.

This clonotype was counted ten times or more. J is TRBJ2-7 and V is TRBV28; no definite D call. This CDR3 is 12 amino acids long. In germline, CDR1 is MDHEN, CDR2 SYDVKM. V lost 7 bases to trimming and J lost 5 bases, with 12 bases between them. CDR3 loop: CASTNPGHEQYF. For the CDR3, the DNA is TGTGCCAGCACCAACCCGGGCCACGAGCAGTACTTC.

This clonotype was detected many times. The chain joins TRBV29-1 to TRBJ1-2; a weak D match, TRBD1 (5 bases). The ends were cut back, 5 bases at V and 0 bases at J, with 10 bases in the middle. CDR1 SQVTM and CDR2 ANQGSEA come from the germline V gene. This CDR3 spans 13 amino acids. The CDR3 nucleotides are TGCAGCGTTTCCCCGGGACCTAACTATGGCTACACCTTC. Translated, it gives CSVSPGPNYGYTF.

This clonotype has at least ten counts. V gene TRBV7-9 combines with J gene TRBJ1-4; maybe TRBD1 (5 bases). This CDR3 has 14 amino acids. V was pared by 3 bases and J by 8 bases, with 13 bases between. Germline loops: CDR1 SEHNR, CDR2 FQNEAQ (reference sequence). The CDR3 nucleotides read TGTGCCAGCAGCTTCTCGAGCCGGGGCGAAAAACTGTTTTTT. Its protein is CASSFSSRGEKLFF.

The table lists this clonotype with a few counts. The chain combines TRBV7-9 with TRBJ2-7, with 11 bases matching TRBD2. Looked up from germline, CDR1 is SEHNR and CDR2 is FQNEAQ (reference sequence). The CDR3 extends over 15 amino acids. The trim removed 1 base at V and 7 bases at J, leaving 6 bases unmatched. The CDR3, as DNA: TGTGCCAGCAGCTTAGACCTAGCGGGAGGCCGGGAGCAGTACTTC. This gives the protein CASSLDLAGGREQYF.

This clonotype was observed many times. V and J are TRBV18 and TRBJ2-7; the match to TRBD2 covers 8 bases. CDR3 length: 14 residues. V trimming: 5 bases; J trimming: 2 bases; junction bases outside the gene matches: 5. Germline V gives CDR1 KGHSH, CDR2 LQKENI. Here the CDR3 DNA reads TGTGCCAGCTCAAATAGCGGGAAGACCTACGAGCAGTACTTC. Its protein product is CASSNSGKTYEQYF. Full variable domain (rest looked up from reference TRBV18 and TRBJ2-7): NAGVMQNPRHLVRRRGQEARLRCSPMKGHSHVYWYRQLPEEGLKFMVYLQKENIIDESGMPKERFSAEFPKEGPSILRIQQVVRGDSAAYFCASSNSGKTYEQYFGPGTRLTVT.

A word on this clonotype: One end of the junction fails to match germline, which may point to a read error. This rearrangement joins TRBV28 to TRBJ1-5; 7 nucleotides line up with TRBD1. The germline CDR1 and CDR2 sequences are MDHEN and SYDVKM. There are 16 residues in the CDR3. This CDR3 reads CASSLWSGGRNQPQQF. DNA of the CDR3: TGTGCCAGCAGTCTTTGGTCAGGGGGAAGGAATCAGCCCCAGCAGTTT.

On this clonotype itself: No conserved phenylalanine or tryptophan ends this CDR3, so it is likely a read error. The chain uses TRBV7-3 and TRBJ2-3, with D perhaps given as TRBD1 or TRBD2 (5 bases each). CDR3 size: 15 residues. Trimming took 5 bases from V and 3 from J, leaving 15 bases between them. Germline assignment: CDR1 SGHTA and CDR2 FQGTGA. CDR3 sequence: CASSPGTFGTDTQYS. The CDR3 region has the DNA TGTGCCAGCAGCCCGGGGACCTTTGGGACAGATACGCAGTATTCT.

This clonotype was recorded at least ten times. This chain uses TRBV7-9 with TRBJ2-7; D ambiguous. Germline CDR1 SEHNR, CDR2 FQNEAQ (reference sequence). V lost 3 bases and J 6 bases, leaving 12 bases between the germline ends. This CDR3 region has 13 residues. CDR3 sequence: CASSFSGMVEQYF. The DNA of the CDR3 is TGTGCCAGCAGCTTCTCGGGTATGGTCGAGCAGTACTTC.

Many counts were recorded for this clonotype. The chain is built from TRBV2 and TRBJ2-3; D not certain. The germline V gene encodes CDR1 SNHLY and CDR2 FYNNEI. The CDR3 is made up of 14 amino acids. Trimming pared 0 bases from V and 6 bases from J, leaving 10 bases between. The CDR3 DNA follows: TGTGCCAGCAGTGAAGCGATAGCCGGGGATACGCAGTATTTT. It is translated as CASSEAIAGDTQYF.

Ten or more counts support this clonotype. The chain carries TRBV25-1 and TRBJ1-1, with D hard to call. CDR3 length: 15 residues. Germline lookup yields CDR1 MGHDK and CDR2 SYGVNS. Trimming removed 8 bases at V and 4 bases at J, with 20 bases between. CDR3 residues: CASVEGRTSVTEAFF. In DNA form, the CDR3 reads TGTGCCAGCGTCGAAGGACGGACCTCGGTCACTGAAGCTTTCTTT.

This clonotype was detected many times. CDR3 coding DNA: TGTGCCAGCAGTCCAGGGGGGTACCAAGAGACCCAGTACTTC. It is translated as CASSPGGYQETQYF. The V gene is TRBV7-2, the J gene TRBJ2-5; perhaps TRBD1 as D (7 bases). Trimming left V 6 bases short and J 0 bases short, with 11 bases between. The length of the CDR3 is 14 residues. Germline-derived CDR1 and CDR2 are SGHTA and FQGNSA.

This chain connects TRBV4-1 to TRBJ1-5; D perhaps matches TRBD1 (5 bases). Germline assignment: CDR1 MGHRA and CDR2 YSYEKL. V gave up 0 bases and J gave up 4 bases, with 10 bases separating them. This CDR3 comprises 15 residues. CDR3 loop: CASSQEGTVNQPQHF. CDR3 nucleotides: TGCGCCAGCAGCCAAGAAGGGACGGTAAATCAGCCCCAGCATTTT.